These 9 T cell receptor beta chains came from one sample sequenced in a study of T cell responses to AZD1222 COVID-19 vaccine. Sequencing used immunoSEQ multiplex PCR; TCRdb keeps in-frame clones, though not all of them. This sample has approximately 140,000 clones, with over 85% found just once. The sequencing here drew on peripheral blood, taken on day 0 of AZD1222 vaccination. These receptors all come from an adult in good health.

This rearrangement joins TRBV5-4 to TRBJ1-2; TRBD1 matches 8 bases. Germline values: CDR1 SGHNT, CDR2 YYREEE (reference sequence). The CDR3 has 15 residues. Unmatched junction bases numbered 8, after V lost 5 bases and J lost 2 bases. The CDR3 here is CASRGSRGLNYGYTF. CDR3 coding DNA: TGTGCCAGCAGGGGATCCAGGGGGCTAAACTATGGCTACACCTTC.

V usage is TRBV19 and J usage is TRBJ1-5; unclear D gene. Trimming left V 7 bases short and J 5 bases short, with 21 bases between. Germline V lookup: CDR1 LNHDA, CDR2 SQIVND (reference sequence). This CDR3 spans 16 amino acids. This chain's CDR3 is CASTKAGPMGHQPQHF. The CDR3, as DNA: TGTGCCAGTACCAAGGCCGGTCCCATGGGCCATCAGCCCCAGCATTTT.

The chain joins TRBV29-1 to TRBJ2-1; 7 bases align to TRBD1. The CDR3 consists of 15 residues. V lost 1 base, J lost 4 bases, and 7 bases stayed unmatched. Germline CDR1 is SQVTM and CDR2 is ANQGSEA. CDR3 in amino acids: CSVEGGQTKYNEQFF. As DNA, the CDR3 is TGCAGCGTTGAAGGGGGACAGACTAAGTACAATGAGCAGTTCTTC.

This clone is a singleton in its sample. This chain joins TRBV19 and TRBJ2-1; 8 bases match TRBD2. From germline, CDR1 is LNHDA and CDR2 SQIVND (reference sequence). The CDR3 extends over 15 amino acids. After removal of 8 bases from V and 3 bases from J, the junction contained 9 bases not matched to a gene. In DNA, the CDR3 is TGTGCCAGTCGGCCGGGCGGGAGGCTCTACAATGAGCAGTTCTTC. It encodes CASRPGGRLYNEQFF.

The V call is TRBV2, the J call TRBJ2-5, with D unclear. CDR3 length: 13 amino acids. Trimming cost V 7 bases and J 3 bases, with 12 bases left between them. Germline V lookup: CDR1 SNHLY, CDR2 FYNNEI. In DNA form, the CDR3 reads TGTGCCAGCACCGGCCACTATGAAGAGACCCAGTACTTC. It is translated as CASTGHYEETQYF.

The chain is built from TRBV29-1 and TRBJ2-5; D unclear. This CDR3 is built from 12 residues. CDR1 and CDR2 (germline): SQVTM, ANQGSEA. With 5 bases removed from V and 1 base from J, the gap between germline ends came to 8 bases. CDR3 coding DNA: TGCAGCGTTCGAAGGCTCCAAGAGACCCAGTACTTC. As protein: CSVRRLQETQYF.

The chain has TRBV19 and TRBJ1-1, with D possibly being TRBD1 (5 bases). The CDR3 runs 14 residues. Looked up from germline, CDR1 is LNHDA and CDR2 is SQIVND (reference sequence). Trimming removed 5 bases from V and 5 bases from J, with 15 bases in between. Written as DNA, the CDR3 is TGTGCCAGTAGTCCCCGCGGGGGTCGGACTGAAGCTTTCTTT. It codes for CASSPRGGRTEAFF.

DNA for the CDR3: TGTGCCTTTCTATCAGGGGATCCTGGAAACACCATATATTTT. Its protein is CAFLSGDPGNTIYF. The gene calls are TRBV30 and TRBJ1-3; D might be TRBD1 (6 bases). The CDR3 runs 14 residues. Trimming removed 7 bases from V and 2 bases from J, with 15 bases in between. CDR1 GTSNPN and CDR2 SVGIG come from the germline V gene (reference sequence).

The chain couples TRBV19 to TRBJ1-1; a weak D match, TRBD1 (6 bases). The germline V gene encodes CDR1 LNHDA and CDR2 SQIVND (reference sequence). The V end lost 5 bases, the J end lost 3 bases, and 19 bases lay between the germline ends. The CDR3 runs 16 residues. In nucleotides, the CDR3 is TGTGCCAGTAGTCCGGAGGGAGGGGGGGTTTACACTGAAGCTTTCTTT. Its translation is CASSPEGGGVYTEAFF. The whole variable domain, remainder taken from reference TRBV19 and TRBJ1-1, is DGGITQSPKYLFRKEGQNVTLSCEQNLNHDAMYWYRQDPGQGLRLIYYSQIVNDFQKGDIAEGYSVSREKKESFPLTVTSAQKNPTAFYLCASSPEGGGVYTEAFFGQGTRLTVV.